A single sample gave rise to the 12 T cell receptor beta chains below, sequenced in a study of T cells in women clearing cervical HPV infection. The method was immunoSEQ multiplex PCR; TCRdb's version includes in-frame clones alone and lacks a portion of them. The sample table includes fewer than 30,000 clones. The sequenced sample was blood buffy coat. Source of these receptors: a woman aged 18 to 75 with a cervical HPV16 infection that either progressed to CIN3+ or cleared (not recorded which).

On this clone itself: The read ends 3 residues before the CDR3 terminus; that terminus is restored from the germline J gene. The chain employs TRBV12-5 and TRBJ2-7, with TRBD2 as a possible D gene (5 bases). The CDR3 totals 15 residues. The V and J ends lost 0 bases and 3 bases respectively, with 12 bases between them. Germline V gives CDR1 LGHNT, CDR2 FRNRAP. The sequenced part of the CDR3 DNA is TGTGCTAGTGGTTTGGTACTAGGGCAGGACTACGAG. It codes for CASGLVLGQDYE. The whole CDR3 protein is CASGLVLGQDYEQYF.

Note on this clone: The read is 3 residues too short to cover the CDR3 end, so that end is filled in from the germline J gene. The V call is TRBV19, the J call TRBJ2-3, with 8 bases aligning to TRBD1. This CDR3 spans 15 amino acids. Per germline, CDR1 LNHDA and CDR2 SQIVND (reference sequence). CDR3 in amino acids: CASSVDRASGQPQYF. The CDR3 bases that were read are TGTGCCAGTAGTGTGGACAGGGCAAGCGGCCAGCCG. The full variable domain, in which reference TRBV19 and TRBJ2-3 provide the parts outside the CDR3, is DGGITQSPKYLFRKEGQNVTLSCEQNLNHDAMYWYRQDPGQGLRLIYYSQIVNDFQKGDIAEGYSVSREKKESFPLTVTSAQKNPTAFYLCASSVDRASGQPQYFGPGTRLTVL.

A remark on this clone: The read comes to an end 3 residues before the CDR3 does, leaving the germline J gene to fill in the end. The chain uses TRBV11-2 and TRBJ1-6, with TRBD1 matching over 7 bases. This CDR3 has 15 amino acids. Germline V gives CDR1 SGHAT, CDR2 FQNNGV. J lost 5 bases, V lost 0 bases, and 1 base had no gene match. The sequenced CDR3 bases are TGTGCCAGCAGCTTAGAAGGGACAGATAATTCACCC. It encodes CASSLEGTDNSP. The complete CDR3 protein is CASSLEGTDNSPLHF. The full variable domain, completed using reference TRBV11-2 and TRBJ1-6, is EAGVAQSPRYKIIEKRQSVAFWCNPISGHATLYWYQQILGQGPKLLIQFQNNGVVDDSQLPKDRFSAERLKGVDSTLKIQPAKLEDSAVYLCASSLEGTDNSPLHFGNGTRLTVT.

Details on this clone: The CDR3 end is not reached by the read, which stops 3 residues before it; the germline J gene fills it in. The chain carries TRBV19 and TRBJ2-1, with 9 bases matching TRBD2. Germline lookup yields CDR1 LNHDA and CDR2 SQIVND (reference sequence). There are 17 residues in the CDR3. V shed 4 bases, J shed 6 bases, and the junction held 13 bases outside the gene matches. CDR3 bases read: TGTGCCAGTAGTACCCCCCCACTAGCGGGTGCCCCCAATGAG. It translates to CASSTPPLAGAPNE. The whole CDR3 region reads CASSTPPLAGAPNEQFF.

Comment on this clone: The read finishes 3 residues shy of the CDR3 end, and the germline J gene is used to complete it. The chain is built from TRBV7-2 and TRBJ2-2, with unresolved D. The CDR3 loop spans 15 amino acids. CDR1 and CDR2 (germline): SGHTA, FQGNSA. CDR3 sequence reads: CASSLHDFWANVLFF. The part of the CDR3 DNA that was read is TGTGCCAGCAGCCTACACGATTTCTGGGCCAACGTG. Together with reference TRBV7-2 and TRBJ2-2, the CDR3 gives the full variable domain: GAGVSQSPSNKVTEKGKDVELRCDPISGHTALYWYRQSLGQGLEFLIYFQGNSAPDKSGLPSDRFSAERTGGSVSTLTIQRTQQEDSAVYLCASSLHDFWANVLFFGEGSRLTVL.

A word on this clone: The read comes to an end 3 residues before the CDR3 does, leaving the germline J gene to fill in the end. The chain is built from TRBV20-1 and TRBJ1-2; no clear D gene. CDR1 DFQATT and CDR2 SNEGSKA come from the germline V gene (reference sequence). This CDR3 has 12 amino acids. The CDR3 DNA, read in part, is TGCAGTGCTAGAGTGGCCACAAGAATC. Amino acid sequence: CSARVATRI. In full, the CDR3 reads CSARVATRIYTF.

Of note for this clone: Sequencing ends 3 residues short of the CDR3 end; the germline J gene provides the rest. The chain links TRBV10-2 to TRBJ2-4, with D possibly being TRBD1 (7 bases). Germline CDR1 reads WSHSY; CDR2 reads SAAADI. Trimming took 0 bases from V and 5 from J, leaving 11 bases between them. This CDR3 spans 15 amino acids. The sequenced CDR3 bases are TGCGCCAGCAGTGAGTCGGAGGGGGCGCAAAACATT. This translates into CASSESEGAQNI. In full, the CDR3 reads CASSESEGAQNIQYF.

To note about this clone: The read terminates 3 residues before the CDR3 end, so the remaining end is supplied by the germline J gene. The chain is built from TRBV19 and TRBJ2-4, with D maybe TRBD2 (5 bases). The CDR3 length is 15 residues. Germline CDR1 and CDR2: LNHDA and SQIVND (reference sequence). Partial CDR3 DNA: TGTGCCAGTAAGTTGTCGTCCCACGTCGACTATGGT. Translated: CASKLSSHVDYG. In full, the CDR3 is CASKLSSHVDYGQYF. Complete variable domain (other parts from reference TRBV19 and TRBJ2-4): DGGITQSPKYLFRKEGQNVTLSCEQNLNHDAMYWYRQDPGQGLRLIYYSQIVNDFQKGDIAEGYSVSREKKESFPLTVTSAQKNPTAFYLCASKLSSHVDYGQYFGAGTRLSVL.

To note about this clone: The read ends 3 residues before the CDR3 terminus; that terminus is restored from the germline J gene. The V call is TRBV20-1, the J call TRBJ2-3; D remains ambiguous. This CDR3 has 13 residues. Trimming pared 0 bases from V and 5 bases from J, leaving 9 bases between. In germline, CDR1 is DFQATT, CDR2 SNEGSKA (reference sequence). The CDR3 is CSARDVYRDTQYF. The CDR3 bases that were read are TGCAGTGCTAGAGATGTCTACCGAGATACG.

Details on this clone: Read data end 3 residues before the CDR3 end; the end is taken from the germline J gene. This rearrangement joins TRBV11-3 to TRBJ1-6, with D uncertain. The germline gives CDR1 SGHNT, CDR2 YENEEA. The V and J ends lost 1 base and 6 bases respectively, with 7 bases between them. CDR3 size: 14 residues. Partial CDR3 DNA: TGTGCCAGCAGCTTAGGCGGTGTTAATTCACCC. Amino acid sequence: CASSLGGVNSP. The CDR3, in full, reads CASSLGGVNSPLHF.

About this clone itself: Read data end 3 residues before the CDR3 end; the end is taken from the germline J gene. The chain has TRBV7-2 and TRBJ1-2; D call uncertain. From germline, CDR1 is SGHTA and CDR2 FQGNSA. The CDR3 covers 13 residues. Between the trimmed V and J ends, which lost 1 base and 5 bases, there was a span of 8 bases. CDR3 bases read: TGTGCCAGCAGCTTAGGCCGACTATATGGC. Translating gives CASSLGRLYG. The whole CDR3 region reads CASSLGRLYGYTF.

With respect to this clone: Sequencing ends 3 residues short of the CDR3 end; the germline J gene provides the rest. V usage is TRBV7-8 and J usage is TRBJ2-7; the match to TRBD1 covers 7 bases. The CDR3 runs to 14 residues. Germline-derived CDR1 and CDR2 are SGHVS and FQNEAQ. J gave up 3 bases and V 6 bases, and 8 bases lay outside the gene matches. The CDR3 spells CASSRQGLRYEQYF. The sequenced CDR3 bases are TGTGCCAGCAGTCGACAGGGATTACGCTACGAG.